Below, 30 T cell receptor beta chains from the same sample are listed, as sequenced in a study of T cell clonotyping in hematopoietic cell transplantation. TCRdb's copy holds only in-frame clones and misses some; the assay was immunoSEQ multiplex PCR. In the table there are 5,700 or so clones, around 80% of which are singletons. The sequenced sample was PBMCs, obtained 100 days after allogeneic stem cell transplant. All receptors come from a male patient aged 45-59 years who had an allogeneic stem cell transplant from an unrelated donor, so the T cells may come from the graft donor. Some clones in this sample may be carry-over from other donors' samples.

The J gene is TRBJ2-5, the V gene TRBV30; D is possibly TRBD2 (6 bases). V shed 0 bases and J shed 4 bases, with 9 bases lying between them. The germline gives CDR1 GTSNPN, CDR2 SVGIG (reference sequence). The CDR3 is made up of 13 amino acids. The CDR3 region has the DNA TGTGCCTGGAGTGTACTGGGGGGAGAGACCCAGTACTTC. It encodes CAWSVLGGETQYF.

V is TRBV10-3 and J is TRBJ1-1, with TRBD1 matching 7 bases. The CDR3 spans 14 residues. CDR1 is ENHRY, CDR2 SYGVKD, per germline. V trimming: 3 bases; J trimming: 5 bases; junction bases outside the gene matches: 6. CDR3 in DNA: TGTGCCATCAGTGAAGGGACAGCAGGGACTGAAGCTTTCTTT. Its translation is CAISEGTAGTEAFF.

V is TRBV6-5 and J is TRBJ1-2; D perhaps matches TRBD1 (6 bases). V lost 6 bases and J 5 bases, leaving 13 bases between the germline ends. The CDR3 is 13 amino acids. CDR1 is MNHEY, CDR2 SVGAGI, per germline. CDR3 sequence reads: CASSQIGGYGYTF. The CDR3, as DNA: TGTGCCAGCAGCCAAATAGGGGGTTATGGCTACACCTTC.

This clone was seen just once. V gene TRBV29-1 combines with J gene TRBJ1-5, with 9 bases matching TRBD1. Trimming at V came to 6 bases and at J to 3 bases, leaving 3 bases not matched to a gene. The germline CDR1 and CDR2 sequences are SQVTM and ANQGSEA. The CDR3 is made up of 13 amino acids. The CDR3 region is CSVTGGFNQPQHF. CDR3 coding DNA: TGCAGCGTGACAGGGGGTTTCAATCAGCCCCAGCATTTT.

The chain carries TRBV4-3 and TRBJ1-5; TRBD1 matches at 7 bases. Germline CDR1 is LGHNA and CDR2 is YSLEER. The ends lost 4 bases at V and 3 bases at J; junction bases unmatched: 3. The CDR3 is 14 residues long. In DNA, the CDR3 is TGCGCCAGCAGCCCGGGACAGTACAATCAGCCCCAGCATTTT. Protein sequence: CASSPGQYNQPQHF.

The V call is TRBV9, the J call TRBJ1-2; D remains unclear. Germline V lookup: CDR1 SGDLS, CDR2 YYNGEE. Between the trimmed V and J ends, which lost 4 bases and 0 bases, there was a span of 4 bases. This CDR3 contains 12 residues. CDR3 DNA: TGTGCCAGCAGCCTGTCTAACTATGGCTACACCTTC. Protein sequence: CASSLSNYGYTF.

Details on this clone: At one boundary the junction diverges from the germline segment, which might be a read error. The rearrangement joins TRBV6-6 to TRBJ2-7, with D maybe TRBD1 (5 bases). The CDR3 is made up of 15 amino acids. Germline V gene lookup returns CDR1 MNHNY and CDR2 SVGAGI (reference sequence). The CDR3 bases are TGTGCCAGCAGTTACTCTAAGCAGGGCTCCCACGAGCAGTACTTC. Translated: CASSYSKQGSHEQYF.

The chain employs TRBV30 and TRBJ1-4, with a possible D match to TRBD1 (6 bases). The CDR3 runs to 12 residues. Deletions cut 5 bases from V and 6 bases from J, with 10 bases between. The germline gives CDR1 GTSNPN, CDR2 SVGIG (reference sequence). The CDR3 DNA sequence: TGTGCCTGGGAGGGGGGGGATGAAAAACTGTTTTTT. Translating it yields CAWEGGDEKLFF.

This sequence joins TRBV19 and TRBJ2-5, with D possibly being TRBD2 (5 bases). Germline CDR1 and CDR2: LNHDA and SQIVND (reference sequence). The CDR3 sequence is 13 residues long. V was cut by 1 base and J by 5 bases, with 8 bases left in between. DNA for the CDR3: TGTGCCAGTAGTATAGGGACTGTTGAGACCCAGTACTTC. It codes for CASSIGTVETQYF.

This clone was counted a few times. CDR3 sequence (DNA): TGTGCCAGCAGGGGGGACTCCGACAGGTCCTACAATGAGCAGTTCTTC. This translates into CASRGDSDRSYNEQFF. The rearrangement uses TRBV28 and TRBJ2-1; D tentatively fits TRBD1 or TRBD2 (6 bases each). The CDR3 sequence is 16 residues long. V lost 6 bases and J 1 base, leaving 16 bases between the germline ends. Germline V gene data show CDR1 as MDHEN and CDR2 as SYDVKM.

This clone rates as hyperexpanded. This sequence joins TRBV11-3 and TRBJ2-7; 10 bases are a match to TRBD2. This CDR3 region has 13 residues. The J segment lost 5 bases and the V segment lost 6 bases, leaving 4 bases of the junction unmatched. CDR1 is SGHNT and CDR2 is YENEEA in the germline V gene. The CDR3 DNA sequence: TGTGCCAGCAGGGCTAGCGGGAGCGACGAGCAGTACTTC. Protein sequence: CASRASGSDEQYF. Combining the CDR3 with reference TRBV11-3 and TRBJ2-7 gives the whole variable domain EAGVVQSPRYKIIEKKQPVAFWCNPISGHNTLYWYLQNLGQGPELLIRYENEEAVDDSQLPKDRFSAERLKGVDSTLKIQPAELGDSAVYLCASRASGSDEQYFGPGTRLTVT.

The chain has TRBV6-1 and TRBJ2-1; TRBD2 is a possible D gene (6 bases). CDR1 MNHNS and CDR2 SASEGT come from the germline V gene. The germline V and J ends were trimmed by 7 bases and 3 bases, with 13 bases remaining between them. This CDR3 has 14 residues. This chain's CDR3 is CASTARDFYNEQFF. CDR3 nucleotides: TGTGCCAGCACCGCCCGGGACTTCTACAATGAGCAGTTCTTC.

The genes are TRBV5-5 and TRBJ1-2, with TRBD1 identical over 9 bases. This CDR3 has 15 residues. V gave up 2 bases and J gave up 4 bases; unmatched junction bases: 6. Germline CDR1 and CDR2: SGHKS and YYEKEE (reference sequence). The CDR3 loop is CASSLRTGGVYGYTF. The CDR3 DNA reads as TGTGCCAGCAGCTTACGAACAGGGGGCGTCTATGGCTACACCTTC.

This clone has just a few counts. The chain joins TRBV6-6 to TRBJ2-7; D might be TRBD2 (5 bases). The germline V and J ends were trimmed by 5 bases and 5 bases, with 10 bases remaining between them. Per the germline V gene, CDR1 is MNHNY and CDR2 is SVGAGI (reference sequence). The CDR3 loop spans 12 amino acids. The CDR3 loop reads CASSTGFNEQYF. As DNA, the CDR3 is TGTGCCAGCAGTACGGGGTTCAACGAGCAGTACTTC.

The J gene is TRBJ2-1, the V gene TRBV13, with a possible D match to TRBD1 (7 bases). In germline, CDR1 is PRHDT, CDR2 FYEKMQ (reference sequence). V dropped 5 bases and J dropped 4 bases, with 12 bases sitting between them. The CDR3 runs to 14 residues. The CDR3 loop reads CASSRRGQYNEQFF. The CDR3 nucleotides are TGTGCCAGCAGCCGGCGGGGACAGTACAATGAGCAGTTCTTC.

This rearrangement joins TRBV5-4 to TRBJ1-2; unclear D gene. CDR3 length equals 12 residues. Germline CDR1 reads SGHNT; CDR2 reads YYREEE (reference sequence). Between the trimmed V and J ends, which lost 4 bases and 6 bases, there was a span of 10 bases. The CDR3 protein is CASSPNWNGYTF. Here the CDR3 DNA reads TGTGCCAGCAGCCCAAACTGGAATGGCTACACCTTC.

The rearrangement links TRBV14 to TRBJ1-3, with D perhaps matching TRBD1 (5 bases). The CDR3 sequence is 15 residues long. Germline CDR1 reads SGHDN; CDR2 reads FVKESK. V shed 4 bases and J shed 2 bases, with 12 bases lying between them. In DNA form, the CDR3 reads TGTGCCAGCAGCCCGACTTTAGGGGCTGGAAACACCATATATTTT. Translating gives CASSPTLGAGNTIYF.

The gene calls are TRBV5-4 and TRBJ1-2; maybe TRBD1 (5 bases). The CDR3 length is 14 residues. Trimming removed 1 base from V and 3 bases from J, with 10 bases in between. Germline lookup yields CDR1 SGHNT and CDR2 YYREEE (reference sequence). This CDR3 is CASSLYGADYGYTF. CDR3 bases: TGTGCCAGCAGCTTGTACGGGGCGGACTATGGCTACACCTTC.

CDR3 in DNA: TGTGCCTGGAGTGTAAGGCTAGCGAGCTACGAGCAGTACTTC. The encoded protein is CAWSVRLASYEQYF. The chain has TRBV30 and TRBJ2-7, with D possibly TRBD2 on 6 matching bases. Germline V gene lookup returns CDR1 GTSNPN and CDR2 SVGIG (reference sequence). The V and J ends lost 0 bases and 3 bases respectively, with 12 bases between them. The CDR3 runs to 14 residues.

The V and J genes are TRBV7-6 and TRBJ2-5; D uncertain. V was pared by 3 bases and J by 2 bases, with 1 base between. This CDR3 has 11 residues. Per germline, CDR1 SGHVS and CDR2 FNYEAQ. The DNA of the CDR3 is TGTGCCAGCAGCTTGCAAGAGACCCAGTACTTC. This codes for CASSLQETQYF.

The chain recombines TRBV10-1 with TRBJ2-6; D remains ambiguous. This CDR3 has 18 amino acids. Germline V lookup: CDR1 WNHNN, CDR2 SYGVQD (reference sequence). V was cut by 0 bases and J by 0 bases, with 12 bases left in between. This CDR3 is CASSESIRPRSGANVLTF. CDR3 in DNA: TGCGCCAGCAGTGAGTCGATACGCCCTCGCTCTGGGGCCAACGTCCTGACTTTC.

This rearrangement joins TRBV28 to TRBJ2-3; TRBD2 might be the D (6 bases). The germline V and J ends were trimmed by 3 bases and 0 bases, with 16 bases remaining between them. Per germline, CDR1 MDHEN and CDR2 SYDVKM. The CDR3 is made up of 17 amino acids. CDR3 bases: TGTGCCAGCAGTTTGCGACTAGTAGGCGCTAGCACAGATACGCAGTATTTT. Encoded protein: CASSLRLVGASTDTQYF.

This chain uses TRBV6-5 with TRBJ2-4; either TRBD1 or TRBD2 may supply D (6 bases each). Trimming removed 2 bases from V and 6 bases from J, with 17 bases in between. CDR1 is MNHEY, CDR2 SVGAGI, per germline. The CDR3 length is 16 residues. The CDR3 reads CASSYEPTGARNIQYF. DNA for the CDR3: TGTGCCAGCAGTTACGAACCCACGGGGGCGAGAAACATTCAGTACTTC.

V usage is TRBV6-5 and J usage is TRBJ2-7, with D perhaps matching TRBD2 (5 bases). Germline CDR1 and CDR2: MNHEY and SVGAGI. V lost 4 bases and J 3 bases, leaving 13 bases between the germline ends. The length of the CDR3 is 14 residues. CDR3 residues: CASSWEMGNYEQYF. CDR3 nucleotides: TGTGCCAGCAGTTGGGAGATGGGGAACTACGAGCAGTACTTC.

The chain combines TRBV7-2 with TRBJ2-7, with TRBD2 identical over 9 bases. CDR1 is SGHTA and CDR2 is FQGNSA in the germline V gene. The CDR3 runs to 15 residues. V lost 5 bases and J lost 0; bases outside the gene matches: 5. CDR3 sequence reads: CASSQTSGRSYEQYF. As DNA, the CDR3 is TGTGCCAGCAGCCAAACTAGCGGGCGCTCCTACGAGCAGTACTTC.

The rearrangement joins TRBV5-1 to TRBJ2-3; 7 positions agree with TRBD2. The germline gives CDR1 SGHRS, CDR2 YFSETQ. V dropped 3 bases and J dropped 2; count of bases not matched to a gene: 12. This CDR3 spans 17 amino acids. DNA for the CDR3: TGCGCCAGCAGCTCCCCACCGGGACTATCCTCCACAGATACGCAGTATTTT. This codes for CASSSPPGLSSTDTQYF.

CDR3 nucleotide sequence: TGTGCCAGCGGGATTCAGGCTAACACTGAAGCTTTCTTT. This sequence encodes CASGIQANTEAFF. V gene TRBV2 combines with J gene TRBJ1-1; D unresolved. V gave up 8 bases and J gave up 2 bases, with 12 bases separating them. From germline, CDR1 is SNHLY and CDR2 FYNNEI. The CDR3 consists of 13 residues.

The chain joins TRBV5-6 to TRBJ2-3; 9 nucleotides match TRBD1. With 9 bases clipped from V and 7 bases from J, the junction kept 15 bases outside the gene matches. This CDR3 contains 15 residues. Germline assignment: CDR1 SGHDT and CDR2 YYEEEE. CDR3 bases: TGTGCCATCTCCACAGGGGGCGCATTTGTCAATACGCAGTATTTT. Translated: CAISTGGAFVNTQYF.

The chain couples TRBV29-1 to TRBJ2-3; 10 bases are a match to TRBD2. The germline V gene has CDR1 SQVTM and CDR2 ANQGSEA. The V gene end was trimmed by 7 bases and the J gene end by 0 bases; junction bases not matched to a gene: 7. The CDR3 covers 15 residues. This chain's CDR3 is CSGIGLADSTDTQYF. The DNA of the CDR3 is TGCAGCGGCATCGGACTAGCGGATAGCACAGATACGCAGTATTTT.

The V gene is TRBV5-6, the J gene TRBJ1-5, with 7 bases aligning to TRBD1. The CDR3 is made up of 15 amino acids. Germline V gene lookup returns CDR1 SGHDT and CDR2 YYEEEE. V lost 3 bases and J lost 2; bases outside the gene matches: 5. For the CDR3, the DNA is TGTGCCAGCAGCTCACAGGGGAGGCGCAATCAGCCCCAGCATTTT. Its translation: CASSSQGRRNQPQHF.